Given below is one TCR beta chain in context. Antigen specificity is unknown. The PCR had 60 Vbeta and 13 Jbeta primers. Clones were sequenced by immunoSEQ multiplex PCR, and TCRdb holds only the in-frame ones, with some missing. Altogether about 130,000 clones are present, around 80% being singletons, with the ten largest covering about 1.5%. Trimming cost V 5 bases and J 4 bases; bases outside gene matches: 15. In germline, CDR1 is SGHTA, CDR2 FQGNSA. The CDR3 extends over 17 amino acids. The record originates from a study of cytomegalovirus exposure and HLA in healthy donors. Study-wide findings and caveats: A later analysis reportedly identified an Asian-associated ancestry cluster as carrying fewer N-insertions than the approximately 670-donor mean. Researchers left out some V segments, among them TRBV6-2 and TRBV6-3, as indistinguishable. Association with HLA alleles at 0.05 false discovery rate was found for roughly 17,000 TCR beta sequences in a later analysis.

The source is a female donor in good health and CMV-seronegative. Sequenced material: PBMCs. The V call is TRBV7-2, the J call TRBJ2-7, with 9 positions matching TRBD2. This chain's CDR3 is CASSHRLPGLAGYEQYF. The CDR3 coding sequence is TGTGCCAGCAGCCACAGATTACCGGGACTAGCTGGGTACGAGCAGTACTTC.